The 28 T cell receptor beta chains presented below share a single source sample, sequenced in a study of vaccination effects on CD4 cells after COVID-19. Culture proceeded for 10 days, and CD4+ T cells were then isolated. Participants got two doses of BNT162b2 or mRNA-1273 vaccine. These receptors' targets are unknown. TCRdb's copy holds only in-frame clones and misses some; the assay was immunoSEQ multiplex PCR. The repertoire holds 30,000 or so clones, with 70% to 75% as singletons. The specimen comprised CD4+ T cells from PBMCs cultured without peptide, sampled after COVID-19 vaccination. The receptors were gathered from a human donor who received a COVID-19 vaccine.

This sequence joins TRBV6-6 and TRBJ2-2; D may be TRBD1 (7 bases). Trimming stripped 5 bases from V and 4 bases from J, with 17 bases between. Germline V gives CDR1 MNHNY, CDR2 SVGAGI (reference sequence). The CDR3 has 16 residues. The CDR3 nucleotides read TGTGCCAGCAGTGGGGGGACAGTCCCCGGCACCGGGGAGCTGTTTTTT. This translates into CASSGGTVPGTGELFF.

This clone came up once. This chain links TRBV20-1 with TRBJ1-1, with 7 nucleotides matching TRBD1. This CDR3 is 10 amino acids long. The V segment lost 1 base and the J segment 12 bases; nucleotides outside the gene matches: 2. Germline V CDR1 and CDR2: DFQATT, SNEGSKA (reference sequence). Written as DNA, the CDR3 is TGCAGTGCTAGAGGACAGGGAACTTTCTTT. This codes for CSARGQGTFF.

This chain links TRBV6-5 with TRBJ1-2, with 8 bases that match TRBD1. V shed 6 bases and J 0 bases; nucleotides not matched to a gene: 3. The length of the CDR3 is 14 residues. Per the germline V gene, CDR1 is MNHEY and CDR2 is SVGAGI. The CDR3 bases are TGTGCCAGCAGGCAGGGGGCAGCTAACTATGGCTACACCTTC. It translates to CASRQGAANYGYTF.

The rearrangement uses TRBV19 and TRBJ2-1; D could derive from TRBD1 or TRBD2 (5 bases each). The CDR3 loop spans 15 amino acids. V was cut by 6 bases and J by 3 bases, with 15 bases left in between. CDR1 LNHDA and CDR2 SQIVND come from the germline V gene (reference sequence). In DNA, the CDR3 is TGTGCCAGTAGACCCCGTGGGGGAATCTACAATGAGCAGTTCTTC. Its translation: CASRPRGGIYNEQFF. The complete variable domain, with remaining parts taken from reference TRBV19 and TRBJ2-1, reads DGGITQSPKYLFRKEGQNVTLSCEQNLNHDAMYWYRQDPGQGLRLIYYSQIVNDFQKGDIAEGYSVSREKKESFPLTVTSAQKNPTAFYLCASRPRGGIYNEQFFGPGTRLTVL.

The chain is built from TRBV19 and TRBJ1-2; no reliable D call. CDR1 is LNHDA and CDR2 is SQIVND in the germline V gene (reference sequence). V lost 10 bases to trimming and J lost 8 bases, with 20 bases between them. The CDR3 is made up of 13 amino acids. CDR3 residues: CAISTLPWSGYTF. The CDR3 nucleotides are TGTGCCATCTCGACGTTGCCGTGGTCAGGCTACACCTTC.

The V gene is TRBV11-2, the J gene TRBJ1-6; D is undetermined. Germline CDR1 and CDR2: SGHAT and FQNNGV. The CDR3 runs to 15 residues. V lost 0 bases to trimming and J lost 6 bases, with 9 bases between them. CDR3 protein: CASSLEFSFNSPLHF. The CDR3 DNA reads as TGTGCCAGCAGCTTAGAGTTCAGCTTTAATTCACCCCTCCACTTT. Drawing the rest from reference TRBV11-2 and TRBJ1-6, the complete variable domain is EAGVAQSPRYKIIEKRQSVAFWCNPISGHATLYWYQQILGQGPKLLIQFQNNGVVDDSQLPKDRFSAERLKGVDSTLKIQPAKLEDSAVYLCASSLEFSFNSPLHFGNGTRLTVT.

DNA for the CDR3: TGTGCCAGCTCACCAGGGAACCTGCGTTCTGGAAACACCATATATTTT. Protein: CASSPGNLRSGNTIYF. This chain links TRBV18 with TRBJ1-3, with D unclear. Per germline, CDR1 KGHSH and CDR2 LQKENI. This CDR3 has 16 amino acids. V was clipped by 2 bases and J by 1 base, with 12 bases between them.

This chain uses TRBV10-3 with TRBJ2-1; 14 nucleotides align to TRBD2. The CDR3 consists of 17 residues. Unmatched junction bases numbered 6, after V lost 2 bases and J lost 6 bases. CDR1 and CDR2 from the germline V gene are ENHRY and SYGVKD. The CDR3, as DNA: TGTGCCATCAGTGAGGTTCCGGGACTAGCGGGAGCCAATGAGCAGTTCTTC. This encodes CAISEVPGLAGANEQFF.

A few counts support this clone. The rearrangement joins TRBV28 to TRBJ1-2, with 7 bases that match TRBD1. The germline V gene encodes CDR1 MDHEN and CDR2 SYDVKM. The trim removed 2 bases at V and 3 bases at J, leaving 3 bases unmatched. The CDR3 covers 14 residues. Written as DNA, the CDR3 is TGTGCCAGCAGTTTAGACAGGGAATACTATGGCTACACCTTC. It is translated as CASSLDREYYGYTF.

J is TRBJ2-7 and V is TRBV5-6; no clear D. CDR1 is SGHDT, CDR2 YYEEEE, per germline. Trimming removed 2 bases from V and 5 bases from J, with 20 bases in between. This CDR3 is built from 16 residues. The chain's CDR3 is CASSFITALLPNEQYF. The CDR3 DNA is TGTGCCAGCAGCTTTATCACGGCCCTTCTCCCCAACGAGCAGTACTTC.

The V call is TRBV6-5, the J call TRBJ2-7; unclear D gene. Germline CDR1 MNHEY, CDR2 SVGAGI. The CDR3 contains 15 residues. V lost 10 bases to trimming and J lost 3 bases, with 22 bases between them. CDR3 nucleotides: TGTGCCACCTCCCCCCAAGGGCTATCCTTCTACGAGCAGTACTTC. This encodes CATSPQGLSFYEQYF.

The gene calls are TRBV24-1 and TRBJ2-7; TRBD1 aligns across 11 bases. V gave up 3 bases and J gave up 1 base; unmatched junction bases: 4. This CDR3 comprises 16 residues. Germline V gives CDR1 KGHDR, CDR2 SFDVKD. CDR3 DNA: TGTGCCACCAGTGATCCCGGGACAGGGGGGTCCTACGAGCAGTACTTC. This gives the protein CATSDPGTGGSYEQYF.

The genes are TRBV19 and TRBJ1-6; D gene ambiguous. From germline, CDR1 is LNHDA and CDR2 SQIVND (reference sequence). The CDR3 runs 12 residues. V was pared by 5 bases and J by 7 bases, with 6 bases between. The CDR3 sequence is CASSPRNSPLHF. In nucleotides, the CDR3 is TGTGCCAGTAGTCCCAGGAATTCACCCCTCCACTTT.

This clone was detected a few times. The V and J genes are TRBV7-4 and TRBJ1-2, with D uncertain. The CDR3 length is 14 residues. CDR1 is SGHVT and CDR2 is SQSDAQ in the germline V gene. The V end lost 2 bases, the J end lost 3 bases, and 10 bases lay between the germline ends. The CDR3 nucleotides are TGTGCCAGCAGCTTATTGCGCATCCACTATGGCTACACCTTC. The encoded protein is CASSLLRIHYGYTF.

CDR3 region: CASSLSGSGYTF. Written as DNA, the CDR3 is TGTGCCAGCAGTTTATCAGGGTCCGGCTACACCTTC. This sequence joins TRBV28 and TRBJ1-2, with D possibly TRBD1 on 5 matching bases. Germline V gives CDR1 MDHEN, CDR2 SYDVKM. V was shortened by 1 base and J by 8 bases, with 8 bases between the two germline ends. There are 12 residues in the CDR3.

J is TRBJ1-1 and V is TRBV30; D is unresolved. Germline V gene lookup returns CDR1 GTSNPN and CDR2 SVGIG (reference sequence). V was clipped by 4 bases and J by 0 bases, with 9 bases between them. The CDR3 runs 13 residues. CDR3 sequence: CAWTGLMNTEAFF. Here the CDR3 DNA reads TGTGCCTGGACAGGTCTTATGAACACTGAAGCTTTCTTT.

The count of this clone is one. The rearrangement joins TRBV6-2 or TRBV6-3 to TRBJ1-2; TRBD1 matches at 7 bases. CDR1 and CDR2 (germline): MNHEY, SVGEGT. V shed 2 bases and J 4 bases; nucleotides not matched to a gene: 7. CDR3 length: 15 amino acids. The DNA for the CDR3 is TGTGCCAGCAGTTACACAGGGGCAGCTCTCTATGGCTACACCTTC. As protein: CASSYTGAALYGYTF.

This rearrangement joins TRBV30 to TRBJ2-1, with TRBD2 identical over 15 bases. Looked up from germline, CDR1 is GTSNPN and CDR2 is SVGIG (reference sequence). Unmatched junction bases numbered 8, after V lost 7 bases and J lost 4 bases. The CDR3 totals 16 residues. CDR3 bases: TGTGCCTTCGGACTAGCGGGAGGGAGGGGATACAATGAGCAGTTCTTC. It translates to CAFGLAGGRGYNEQFF.

V usage is TRBV21-1 and J usage is TRBJ2-7; the table's TRBD2 call for D was not verified on the DNA. TRBV21-1 constitutes a pseudogene. This CDR3 is built from 17 residues. Here the CDR3 reads CASSTKGLLAGEYEQYF. The CDR3 DNA sequence: TGTGCCAGCAGCACCAAGGGCCTACTAGCGGGAGAGTACGAGCAGTACTTC.

This chain connects TRBV19 to TRBJ1-1; D is uncertain. This CDR3 region has 15 residues. V dropped 3 bases and J dropped 1 base, with 12 bases sitting between them. From germline, CDR1 is LNHDA and CDR2 SQIVND (reference sequence). CDR3 protein: CASSIKSLKNTEAFF. The CDR3 nucleotides read TGTGCCAGTAGTATTAAAAGTTTAAAGAACACTGAAGCTTTCTTT.

The chain links TRBV28 to TRBJ1-1; no definite D call. Trimming shortened V by 2 bases and J by 5 bases, and 6 bases separated the two germline ends. Looked up from germline, CDR1 is MDHEN and CDR2 is SYDVKM. The CDR3 contains 12 residues. The CDR3 bases are TGTGCCAGCAGTTTAGGGCCGACTGAAGCTTTCTTT. This codes for CASSLGPTEAFF.

In its sample, this clone was seen a few times. The chain uses TRBV5-1 and TRBJ1-2, with no clear D. The V gene's germline CDR1 is SGHRS and CDR2 YFSETQ. The CDR3 is made up of 12 amino acids. The ends were cut back, 0 bases at V and 8 bases at J, with 8 bases in the middle. CDR3 protein: CASSLEGSGYTF. CDR3 in DNA: TGCGCCAGCAGCTTGGAAGGGTCCGGCTACACCTTC.

The CDR3 loop reads CASSQGRESSPLHF. Here the CDR3 DNA reads TGTGCCAGCAGCCAAGGCAGGGAGAGTTCACCCCTCCACTTT. The chain joins TRBV3-1 (or the pseudogene TRBV3-2) to TRBJ1-6; maybe TRBD1 (5 bases). The CDR3 totals 14 residues. Germline values: CDR1 LGHDT, CDR2 YNNKEL (reference sequence). V lost 1 base and J lost 9, with 10 bases in between.

This clone occurred a few times. V usage is TRBV2 and J usage is TRBJ1-2; D not certain. CDR3 length equals 12 residues. The ends were cut back, 1 base at V and 7 bases at J, with 7 bases in the middle. Germline V gene sequence: CDR1 SNHLY, CDR2 FYNNEI. CDR3 amino acids: CASSEDIGGYTF. CDR3 DNA: TGTGCCAGCAGTGAAGACATCGGTGGCTACACCTTC. Filled out from reference TRBV2 and TRBJ1-2, the complete variable domain reads EPEVTQTPSHQVTQMGQEVILRCVPISNHLYFYWYRQILGQKVEFLVSFYNNEISEKSEIFDDQFSVERPDGSNFTLKIRSTKLEDSAMYFCASSEDIGGYTFGSGTRLTVV.

The J gene is TRBJ2-2, the V gene TRBV4-1; the D gene is possibly TRBD2 (5 bases). V was trimmed by 4 bases and J by 8 bases, leaving 8 bases between them. This CDR3 has 12 residues. Germline loops: CDR1 MGHRA, CDR2 YSYEKL. In nucleotides, the CDR3 is TGCGCCAGCAGCCTGCCGGGAGGGGAGCTGTTTTTT. Amino acids: CASSLPGGELFF.

This chain uses TRBV11-2 with TRBJ2-1, with 8 bases matching TRBD2. Germline assignment: CDR1 SGHAT and CDR2 FQNNGV. The CDR3 has 18 amino acids. Germline trimming cut 0 bases from V and 0 bases from J; bases unmatched to any gene: 7. In DNA form, the CDR3 reads TGTGCCAGCAGCTTAGAAAGGTCGGGGGGGTACTCCTACAATGAGCAGTTCTTC. Amino acids: CASSLERSGGYSYNEQFF.

The chain links TRBV3-1 (or the pseudogene TRBV3-2) to TRBJ2-1, with a tentative D call TRBD2 (5 bases). Germline V gene sequence: CDR1 LGHDT, CDR2 YNNKEL (reference sequence). The length of the CDR3 is 12 residues. The V end lost 2 bases, the J end lost 12 bases, and 11 bases lay between the germline ends. CDR3 amino acids: CASSQSSAGQFF. CDR3 DNA: TGTGCCAGCAGCCAAAGTTCGGCGGGGCAGTTCTTC.

About this clone: Mismatch with germline at one junction end may stem from a read error. This sequence joins TRBV7-7 and TRBJ2-5; TRBD1 matches at 11 bases. The germline V gene has CDR1 SSHAT and CDR2 FNYEAQ (reference sequence). This CDR3 is built from 15 residues. The CDR3 region is CASSHGQGAGETQYF. CDR3 DNA sequence: TGTGCTAGCAGCCATGGACAGGGGGCGGGAGAGACCCAGTACTTC.